The subject of this entry is one TCR beta chain. This CDR3 has 14 amino acids. Germline V gene data show CDR1 as LNHNV and CDR2 as YYDKDF (reference sequence). The germline V and J ends were trimmed by 3 bases and 6 bases, with 14 bases remaining between them. These data originate in a study of control samples from healthy donors and cancer patients. The method was immunoSEQ multiplex PCR; TCRdb's version includes in-frame clones alone and lacks a portion of them. Of more than 100,000 clones in the sample, approximately 90% were seen once. The clonotype comes from a man younger than 35 in good health. The sequencing input was blood. The chain carries TRBV15 and TRBJ1-1; D possibly corresponds to TRBD1 (5 bases). The CDR3 sequence is CATSRSGTGPEAFF. The CDR3 DNA is TGTGCCACCAGCAGGTCCGGGACGGGCCCTGAAGCTTTCTTT.